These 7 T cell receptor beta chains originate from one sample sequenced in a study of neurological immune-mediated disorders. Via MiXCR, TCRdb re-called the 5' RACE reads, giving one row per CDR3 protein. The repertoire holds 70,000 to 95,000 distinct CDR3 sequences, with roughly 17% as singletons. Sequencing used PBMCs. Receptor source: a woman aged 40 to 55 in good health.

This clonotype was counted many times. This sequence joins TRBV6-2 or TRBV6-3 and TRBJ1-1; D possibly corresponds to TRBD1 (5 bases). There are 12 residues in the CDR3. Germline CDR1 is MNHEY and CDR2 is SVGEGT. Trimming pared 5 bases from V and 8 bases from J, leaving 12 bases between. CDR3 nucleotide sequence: TGTGCCAGCAGTGGAGACAGCAGCGAAGCTTTCTTT. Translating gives CASSGDSSEAFF.

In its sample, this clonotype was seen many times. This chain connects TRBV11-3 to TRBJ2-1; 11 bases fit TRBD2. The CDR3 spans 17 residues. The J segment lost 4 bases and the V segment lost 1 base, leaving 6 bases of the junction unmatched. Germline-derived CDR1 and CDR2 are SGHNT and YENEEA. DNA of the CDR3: TGTGCCAGCAGCTTAGGGCCCCTAGCGGGGGGTTACAATGAGCAGTTCTTC. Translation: CASSLGPLAGGYNEQFF.

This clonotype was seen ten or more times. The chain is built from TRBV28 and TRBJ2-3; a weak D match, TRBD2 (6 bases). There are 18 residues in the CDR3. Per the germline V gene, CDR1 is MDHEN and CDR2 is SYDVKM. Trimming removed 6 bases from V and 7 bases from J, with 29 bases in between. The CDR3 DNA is TGTGCCAGCAGCGCAACATTCCCGAGTGCAGGGACTTTGTATACGCAGTATTTT. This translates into CASSATFPSAGTLYTQYF.

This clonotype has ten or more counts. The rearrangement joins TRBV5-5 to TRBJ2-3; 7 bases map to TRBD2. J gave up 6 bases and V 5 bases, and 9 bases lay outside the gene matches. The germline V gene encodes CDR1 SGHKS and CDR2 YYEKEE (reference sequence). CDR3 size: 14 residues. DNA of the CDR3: TGTGCCAGCAGGCTCCGGGGGGTTGAGGATACGCAGTATTTT. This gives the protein CASRLRGVEDTQYF.

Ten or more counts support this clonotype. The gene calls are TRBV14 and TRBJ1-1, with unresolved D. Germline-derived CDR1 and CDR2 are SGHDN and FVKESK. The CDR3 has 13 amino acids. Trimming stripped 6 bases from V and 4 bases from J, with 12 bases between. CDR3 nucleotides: TGTGCCAGCAGTTTCTTCTCGAGCACTGAAGCTTTCTTT. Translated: CASSFFSSTEAFF. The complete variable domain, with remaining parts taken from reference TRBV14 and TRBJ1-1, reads EAGVTQFPSHSVIEKGQTVTLRCDPISGHDNLYWYRRVMGKEIKFLLHFVKESKQDESGMPNNRFLAERTGGTYSTLKVQPAELEDSGVYFCASSFFSSTEAFFGQGTRLTVV.

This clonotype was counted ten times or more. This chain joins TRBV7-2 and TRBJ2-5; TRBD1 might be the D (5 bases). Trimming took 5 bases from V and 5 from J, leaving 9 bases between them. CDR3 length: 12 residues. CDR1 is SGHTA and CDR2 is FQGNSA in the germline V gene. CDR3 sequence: CASSAPGETQYF. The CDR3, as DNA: TGTGCCAGCAGCGCGCCAGGGGAGACCCAGTACTTC.

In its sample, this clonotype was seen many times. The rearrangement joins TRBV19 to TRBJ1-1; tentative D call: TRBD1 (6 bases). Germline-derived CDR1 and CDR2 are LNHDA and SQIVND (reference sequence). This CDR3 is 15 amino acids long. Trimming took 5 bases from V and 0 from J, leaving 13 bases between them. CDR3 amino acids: CASSASRQVNTEAFF. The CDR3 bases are TGTGCCAGTAGTGCATCGCGACAGGTGAACACTGAAGCTTTCTTT.